One and the same sample provided the 27 T cell receptor beta chains below, sequenced in a study of beta chain features in type 1 diabetes. The authors reverse transcribed all of the isolated RNA, so sequencing captured expressed TCRB transcripts. Data came from immunoSEQ multiplex PCR; TCRdb stores just in-frame clones and leaves some out. The sample has roughly 230,000 clones, over 9.5% seen once. Sequencing was done on a sample of naive CD4+ T cells from blood. The source of these receptors is a woman between 18 and 29 years old in good health.

This chain links TRBV4-1 with TRBJ1-2; weak D call: TRBD1 (6 bases). This CDR3 has 17 amino acids. The V end lost 1 base, the J end lost 8 bases, and 23 bases lay between the germline ends. CDR1 is MGHRA, CDR2 YSYEKL, per germline. The CDR3 DNA sequence: TGCGCCAGCAGCCAAGCTGTAGTTGCAAGCCTGGGGGCGGGCTACACCTTC. Its translation is CASSQAVVASLGAGYTF.

V is TRBV11-2 and J is TRBJ1-2; the D is unclear. CDR1 and CDR2 from the germline V gene are SGHAT and FQNNGV. CDR3 length: 13 amino acids. V dropped 3 bases and J dropped 1 base, with 6 bases sitting between them. CDR3 bases: TGTGCCAGCAGCTTTCAGGTTAACTATGGCTACACCTTC. It is translated as CASSFQVNYGYTF.

This clone was detected only a few times. The V gene is TRBV6-5, the J gene TRBJ1-1; 7 bases match TRBD1. Trimming at V came to 0 bases and at J to 8 bases, leaving 9 bases not matched to a gene. The V gene's germline CDR1 is MNHEY and CDR2 SVGAGI. The CDR3 has 15 amino acids. This CDR3 reads CASSYSSGQTGEAFF. The CDR3 DNA sequence: TGTGCCAGCAGTTACTCGTCGGGACAGACGGGGGAAGCTTTCTTT.

This clone came up many times. The J gene is TRBJ2-7, the V gene TRBV15; 8 nucleotides line up with TRBD2. The CDR3 consists of 17 residues. Trimming cost V 1 base and J 1 base; bases outside gene matches: 9. The V gene's germline CDR1 is LNHNV and CDR2 YYDKDF (reference sequence). The CDR3 region has the DNA TGTGCCACCAGCAGAGCAGTTAGCGGGGTCCTATCCTACGAGCAGTACTTC. As protein: CATSRAVSGVLSYEQYF.

This chain connects TRBV6-1 to TRBJ1-2; 9 nucleotides align to TRBD1. V lost 2 bases to trimming and J lost 8 bases; unmatched junction nucleotides: 6. The CDR3 is made up of 14 amino acids. Germline CDR1 is MNHNS and CDR2 is SASEGT. This chain's CDR3 is CASSELQGARGYTF. In DNA, the CDR3 is TGTGCCAGCAGTGAATTACAGGGGGCGAGAGGCTACACCTTC.

This clone was seen only a few times. The chain joins TRBV5-1 to TRBJ2-5; weak D call: TRBD2 (7 bases). Trimming removed 7 bases from V and 3 bases from J, with 13 bases in between. Germline-derived CDR1 and CDR2 are SGHRS and YFSETQ. The CDR3 is 13 amino acids. The CDR3 DNA sequence: TGCGCCAGCGAGGGGGGGTCCGAAGAGACCCAGTACTTC. Translating it yields CASEGGSEETQYF.

This clone was counted between two and nine times. The chain is built from TRBV29-1 and TRBJ2-2; D perhaps matches TRBD1 (5 bases). Trimming cost V 4 bases and J 4 bases, with 13 bases left between them. The CDR3 is made up of 14 amino acids. Looked up from germline, CDR1 is SQVTM and CDR2 is ANQGSEA. The CDR3 coding sequence is TGCAGCGTTGGTGTAGGGGTTACCACCGGGGAGCTGTTTTTT. It specifies CSVGVGVTTGELFF.

V is TRBV5-1 and J is TRBJ2-2; 7 nucleotides line up with TRBD1. With 2 bases clipped from V and 3 bases from J, the junction kept 10 bases outside the gene matches. CDR1 SGHRS and CDR2 YFSETQ come from the germline V gene. The CDR3 totals 17 residues. CDR3 residues: CASSLNPGQADTGELFF. The CDR3 nucleotides read TGCGCCAGCAGCTTAAATCCCGGACAGGCGGACACCGGGGAGCTGTTTTTT.

The CDR3 loop reads CSVDISKNIQYF. The CDR3 DNA sequence: TGCAGCGTCGACATATCCAAAAACATTCAGTACTTC. The chain joins TRBV29-1 to TRBJ2-4; no clear D gene. Trimming removed 6 bases from V and 2 bases from J, with 8 bases in between. The CDR3 contains 12 residues. Looked up from germline, CDR1 is SQVTM and CDR2 is ANQGSEA.

This clone turned up a few times. Other DNA variants within this sample encode the same CDR3. The gene calls are TRBV5-1 and TRBJ1-5; 10 bases fit TRBD1. V lost 4 bases, J lost 5 bases, and 3 bases stayed unmatched. The CDR3 runs to 14 residues. The germline CDR1 and CDR2 sequences are SGHRS and YFSETQ. The CDR3 is CASSLDRGDQPQHF. The CDR3 nucleotides are TGCGCCAGCAGCCTGGACAGGGGGGATCAGCCCCAGCATTTT. The variable domain in full, completed from reference TRBV5-1 and TRBJ1-5, reads KAGVTQTPRYLIKTRGQQVTLSCSPISGHRSVSWYQQTPGQGLQFLFEYFSETQRNKGNFPGRFSGRQFSNSRSEMNVSTLELGDSALYLCASSLDRGDQPQHFGDGTRLSIL.

A remark on this clone: The junction departs from the called germline gene at one end, perhaps through a read error. The chain joins TRBV6-5 to TRBJ1-1, with a tentative D call TRBD1 (5 bases). Germline V lookup: CDR1 MNHEY, CDR2 SVGAGI. The CDR3 covers 16 residues. The CDR3 DNA sequence: TGTGCCAGCAGGTACTCCAGGGCAGGGATGAACACTGAAGCTTTCTTT. Translated: CASRYSRAGMNTEAFF.

This clone was observed a few times. This rearrangement joins TRBV18 to TRBJ1-1, with TRBD1 matching over 10 bases. The trim removed 3 bases at V and 1 base at J, leaving 2 bases unmatched. CDR1 and CDR2 from the germline V gene are KGHSH and LQKENI. The CDR3 consists of 15 residues. As DNA, the CDR3 is TGTGCCAGCTCACCTTGGGACAGGGGGAACACTGAAGCTTTCTTT. It is translated as CASSPWDRGNTEAFF.

This clone has a handful of counts. The chain has TRBV15 and TRBJ2-5, with TRBD2 identical over 9 bases. Germline V lookup: CDR1 LNHNV, CDR2 YYDKDF (reference sequence). J lost 5 bases, V lost 0 bases, and 10 bases had no gene match. CDR3 size: 17 residues. DNA of the CDR3: TGTGCCACCAGCAGAGATCTCGGAGCGGGGGGTCGGGAGACCCAGTACTTC. Residues: CATSRDLGAGGRETQYF.

This clone has a handful of counts. This sample includes further DNA sequences coding for the same CDR3. The CDR3 protein is CSVVPGNTEAFF. The CDR3, as DNA: TGCAGCGTCGTCCCGGGGAACACTGAAGCTTTCTTT. The chain couples TRBV29-1 to TRBJ1-1; D is ambiguous. The germline V gene encodes CDR1 SQVTM and CDR2 ANQGSEA. V lost 6 bases, J lost 1 base, and 9 bases lay in between. This CDR3 is built from 12 residues.

Only a few counts were recorded for this clone. This chain links TRBV6-1 with TRBJ1-1, with a possible D match to TRBD1 (6 bases). V was pared by 3 bases and J by 4 bases, with 9 bases between. Germline CDR1 is MNHNS and CDR2 is SASEGT. This CDR3 is built from 13 residues. The CDR3 sequence is CASSEGQSTEAFF. The CDR3, as DNA: TGTGCCAGCAGTGAGGGACAATCCACTGAAGCTTTCTTT.

This clone was recorded a few times. V and J are TRBV2 and TRBJ1-1; 8 bases map to TRBD1. Germline CDR1 reads SNHLY; CDR2 reads FYNNEI. The CDR3 totals 16 residues. Trimming cost V 7 bases and J 1 base; bases outside gene matches: 11. CDR3: CASKIIRDRTNTEAFF. CDR3 sequence (DNA): TGTGCCAGCAAGATCATAAGGGACAGGACGAACACTGAAGCTTTCTTT.

This clone appeared a few times. The rearrangement uses TRBV5-1 and TRBJ2-7; D unresolved. Trimming stripped 6 bases from V and 0 bases from J, with 10 bases between. The CDR3 totals 13 residues. Germline V gene lookup returns CDR1 SGHRS and CDR2 YFSETQ. The CDR3 protein is CASKVQDSYEQYF. The CDR3 DNA is TGCGCCAGCAAAGTTCAGGACTCCTACGAGCAGTACTTC. Supplemented by reference TRBV5-1 and TRBJ2-7, the full variable domain reads KAGVTQTPRYLIKTRGQQVTLSCSPISGHRSVSWYQQTPGQGLQFLFEYFSETQRNKGNFPGRFSGRQFSNSRSEMNVSTLELGDSALYLCASKVQDSYEQYFGPGTRLTVT.

The V and J genes are TRBV27 and TRBJ2-4; D is perhaps TRBD1 (5 bases). The V and J ends lost 3 bases and 3 bases respectively, with 15 bases between them. CDR3 length: 16 residues. Germline CDR1 reads MNHEY; CDR2 reads SMNVEV (reference sequence). The CDR3 DNA is TGTGCCAGCAGTTTGGTCGCAGGGCAGGACAAAAACATTCAGTACTTC. Translation gives CASSLVAGQDKNIQYF.

J is TRBJ2-1 and V is TRBV30; TRBD1 matches 8 bases. CDR1 is GTSNPN and CDR2 is SVGIG in the germline V gene (reference sequence). Unmatched junction bases numbered 15, after V lost 4 bases and J lost 13 bases. The CDR3 consists of 14 residues. Here the CDR3 DNA reads TGTGCCTGGATCCCTATTCTTCCGGGACAGGAACAGTTCTTC. Translated, it gives CAWIPILPGQEQFF.

Comments on this clone: The sample carries other DNA sequences with the same CDR3. The chain is built from TRBV5-1 and TRBJ1-2, with a possible D match to TRBD1 (6 bases). Germline V CDR1 and CDR2: SGHRS, YFSETQ. Trimming removed 0 bases at V and 5 bases at J, with 8 bases between. The CDR3 extends over 13 amino acids. Here the CDR3 reads CASSLDRAYGYTF. The CDR3 nucleotides read TGCGCCAGCAGCTTGGACAGGGCTTATGGCTACACCTTC. The variable domain in full, with the rest retrieved from reference TRBV5-1 and TRBJ1-2, is KAGVTQTPRYLIKTRGQQVTLSCSPISGHRSVSWYQQTPGQGLQFLFEYFSETQRNKGNFPGRFSGRQFSNSRSEMNVSTLELGDSALYLCASSLDRAYGYTFGSGTRLTVV.

The rearrangement links TRBV2 to TRBJ1-4; D gene uncertain. Trimming left V 6 bases short and J 4 bases short, with 6 bases between. Per the germline V gene, CDR1 is SNHLY and CDR2 is FYNNEI. The CDR3 totals 12 residues. The CDR3 DNA reads TGTGCCAGCAGCAACTATAATGAAAAACTGTTTTTT. Amino acid sequence: CASSNYNEKLFF.

J is TRBJ2-7 and V is TRBV18; 9 nucleotides agree with TRBD1. The germline V gene has CDR1 KGHSH and CDR2 LQKENI. This CDR3 contains 15 residues. V trimming: 4 bases; J trimming: 3 bases; junction bases outside the gene matches: 7. CDR3 residues: CASSQGQGSFYEQYF. CDR3 DNA sequence: TGTGCCAGCTCACAGGGACAGGGTTCTTTCTACGAGCAGTACTTC.

The genes are TRBV6-1 and TRBJ2-3; D not resolved. The V end lost 8 bases, the J end lost 2 bases, and 17 bases lay between the germline ends. This CDR3 has 15 residues. Germline-derived CDR1 and CDR2 are MNHNS and SASEGT. The DNA for the CDR3 is TGTGCCAGCTTCCAGCCCGGTAGCCACACAGATACGCAGTATTTT. This translates into CASFQPGSHTDTQYF.

The gene calls are TRBV19 and TRBJ1-5, with 8 bases that match TRBD1. Losses at the gene ends were 6 bases for V and 2 bases for J; bases not matched to a gene: 6. CDR1 is LNHDA, CDR2 SQIVND, per germline (reference sequence). The CDR3 spans 15 residues. The CDR3 spells CASSGQGDGNQPQHF. The CDR3 DNA reads TGTGCCAGTAGCGGACAGGGAGATGGCAATCAGCCCCAGCATTTT.

The chain's CDR3 is CASSLEGTGNTIYF. The CDR3 nucleotides read TGCGCCAGCAGCTTGGAGGGGACTGGAAACACCATATATTTT. The chain is built from TRBV5-1 and TRBJ1-3; TRBD1 might be the D (5 bases). The CDR3 has 14 amino acids. Trimming cost V 0 bases and J 2 bases, with 6 bases left between them. From germline, CDR1 is SGHRS and CDR2 YFSETQ.

The table lists this clone with a few counts. The V gene is TRBV7-2, the J gene TRBJ2-3; 12 bases match TRBD2. The CDR3 extends over 18 amino acids. The junction had 6 bases not matched to a gene; V was cut back by 2 bases and J by 0 bases. The V gene's germline CDR1 is SGHTA and CDR2 FQGNSA. CDR3 sequence: CASSLWASGGVSTDTQYF. The CDR3 coding sequence is TGTGCCAGCAGCTTATGGGCTAGCGGGGGGGTTAGCACAGATACGCAGTATTTT.

This clone was counted only a few times. CDR3 in DNA: TGCGCCAGCAGCGGGGCGGGGGGGCTCGCGTCCTACGAGCAGTACTTC. Protein: CASSGAGGLASYEQYF. The V and J genes are TRBV5-1 and TRBJ2-7, with 9 bases matching TRBD2. Germline V gene lookup returns CDR1 SGHRS and CDR2 YFSETQ. This CDR3 has 16 amino acids. The V and J ends lost 4 bases and 1 base, in that order; junction bases with no gene match: 9. Supplemented by reference TRBV5-1 and TRBJ2-7, the full variable domain reads KAGVTQTPRYLIKTRGQQVTLSCSPISGHRSVSWYQQTPGQGLQFLFEYFSETQRNKGNFPGRFSGRQFSNSRSEMNVSTLELGDSALYLCASSGAGGLASYEQYFGPGTRLTVT.